This TCR beta chain comes out of a study of beta chain features in type 1 diabetes. Looking at the study overall: Summed over all samples, the examined sorted cells came to 100 million to 130 million. Points from the study as a whole: Amplification by PCR could prefer shorter templates, with the same effect in patients and controls. TCRB CDR3s were moderately but significantly shorter in Type 1 diabetes patients in all four CD4+ subsets.

Remarks on this clone: Its antigen remains unidentified.

This CDR3 region has 12 residues. Deletions cut 3 bases from V and 5 bases from J, with 5 bases between. CDR1 is LGHNA, CDR2 YNFKEQ, per germline. Sorted populations all exceeded 95% purity. Of the isolated RNA, all was reverse transcribed, and so the sequenced material was expressed TCRB transcripts. Measured with immunoSEQ multiplex PCR; TCRdb has only the in-frame clones, and not every one. The sample shows approximately 330,000 clones, approximately 9.9% of them seen only once. The clonotype was recovered from a woman in her thirties in good health. The chain recombines TRBV4-2 with TRBJ1-5; D uncertain. The source material was naive CD4+ T cells from blood. CDR3 in amino acids: CASSQQDQPQHF. The CDR3 DNA reads TGTGCCAGCAGCCAGCAGGATCAGCCCCAGCATTTT.